This TCR beta chain was identified in a study of blood T cell repertoires in COVID-19. Study summary: The samples span acute and convalescent COVID-19 from the United States, Italy and Spain. The cDNA or gDNA used as material had been derived from T cells, B-cell-depleted T cells, or PBMCs.

CDR1 is MNHEY, CDR2 SVGAGI, per germline. Germline trimming cut 6 bases from V and 5 bases from J; bases unmatched to any gene: 5. This CDR3 region has 15 residues. The authors' processing: The assay estimated nucleated cells by amplifying reference gene primers. TCRdb keeps only in-frame clones here, not all; method: immunoSEQ multiplex PCR. V and J calls and clone size are given by that table; D and trimming were obtained from the DNA. The sample contains 80,000 to 100,000 clones, approximately 89% of which appear only once. The rearrangement links TRBV6-5 to TRBJ2-2, with TRBD1 identical over 11 bases. Sequencing input: peripheral blood. This clonotype was sampled from a man in his forties or fifties with acute or convalescent COVID-19. CDR3 loop: CASRYRDRGTGELFF. The CDR3 DNA reads TGTGCCAGCAGATACCGGGACAGGGGGACCGGGGAGCTGTTTTTT.